A single sample is the source of the 23 T cell receptor beta chains below, sequenced in a study of beta chain features in type 1 diabetes. No antigen is known for these receptors. General study results and limits: TCRB CDR3s were moderately but significantly shorter in Type 1 diabetes patients in all four CD4+ subsets.

The study reverse transcribed the entire isolated RNA, so it sequenced expressed TCRB transcripts. Measured with immunoSEQ multiplex PCR; TCRdb has only the in-frame clones, and not every one. The top ten clones hold more than 0.015% of a sample with 250,000 to 300,000 clones, roughly an eighth of them seen once. Sequenced input: naive CD4+ T cells from blood. The receptors were sampled from a young man with type 1 diabetes.

J is TRBJ2-1 and V is TRBV19; D gene unclear. Deletions cut 4 bases from V and 6 bases from J, with 7 bases between. Germline V CDR1 and CDR2: LNHDA, SQIVND (reference sequence). The CDR3 has 12 residues. In DNA, the CDR3 is TGTGCCAGTAGTAGGAGACCCAATGAGCAGTTCTTC. As protein: CASSRRPNEQFF.

The chain is built from TRBV18 and TRBJ1-4, with D possibly being TRBD1 (5 bases). The ends were cut back, 3 bases at V and 8 bases at J, with 13 bases in the middle. CDR1 and CDR2 from the germline V gene are KGHSH and LQKENI. The CDR3 covers 14 residues. The CDR3 reads CASSPSGGREKLFF. CDR3 nucleotides: TGTGCCAGCTCACCCTCGGGGGGTAGAGAAAAACTGTTTTTT.

This clone was seen more than once but under ten times. The DNA of the CDR3 is TGTGCCAGCAGTGAACGACTAGCGGCAAACATTCAGTACTTC. This translates into CASSERLAANIQYF. V is TRBV2 and J is TRBJ2-4; 9 nucleotides line up with TRBD2. The V gene end was trimmed by 2 bases and the J gene end by 6 bases; junction bases not matched to a gene: 2. Germline assignment: CDR1 SNHLY and CDR2 FYNNEI. The CDR3 has 14 residues.

This clone was detected only a few times. V and J are TRBV10-3 and TRBJ1-1; D is possibly TRBD1 (6 bases). CDR1 and CDR2 from the germline V gene are ENHRY and SYGVKD. The CDR3 sequence is 14 residues long. The V gene lost 8 bases and the J gene lost 4 bases, with 17 bases spanning the gap. The CDR3 DNA reads as TGTGCCATCCTACGCACAGGGTTTGTCACTGAAGCTTTCTTT. It encodes CAILRTGFVTEAFF.

The chain employs TRBV7-9 and TRBJ2-1; TRBD1 agrees at 10 bases. Trimming took 4 bases from V and 3 from J; bases not matched to a gene: 6. The CDR3 consists of 16 residues. The germline CDR1 and CDR2 sequences are SEHNR and FQNEAQ (reference sequence). CDR3 sequence reads: CASSWPRDRGYNEQFF. The CDR3 DNA reads TGTGCCAGCAGCTGGCCCCGGGACAGGGGCTACAATGAGCAGTTCTTC.

This clone has a handful of counts. V and J are TRBV7-6 and TRBJ1-1; 8 bases map to TRBD1. J lost 7 bases, V lost 1 base, and 5 bases had no gene match. Germline V gene lookup returns CDR1 SGHVS and CDR2 FNYEAQ. This CDR3 is 14 amino acids long. CDR3 sequence: CASSLVDRAVEAFF. The DNA for the CDR3 is TGTGCCAGCAGCTTAGTGGACAGGGCGGTTGAAGCTTTCTTT.

This clone showed up just a few times. The rearrangement links TRBV28 to TRBJ2-6; D is ambiguous. Per the germline V gene, CDR1 is MDHEN and CDR2 is SYDVKM. The CDR3 length is 15 residues. Trimming stripped 3 bases from V and 0 bases from J, with 6 bases between. CDR3 sequence reads: CASSLSSSGANVLTF. CDR3 bases: TGTGCCAGCAGTTTGTCCAGCTCTGGGGCCAACGTCCTGACTTTC.

This clone was picked up a small number of times. The rearrangement joins TRBV20-1 to TRBJ2-1, with D perhaps matching TRBD2 (5 bases). CDR1 and CDR2 from the germline V gene are DFQATT and SNEGSKA (reference sequence). V lost 7 bases and J lost 6, with 7 bases in between. The CDR3 spans 10 residues. CDR3 bases: TGCAGTGTAGCGTCCAATGAGCAGTTCTTC. Encoded protein: CSVASNEQFF.

There are a few counts of this clone. J is TRBJ2-3 and V is TRBV9; tentatively, D is TRBD2 (5 bases). The V end was cut by 4 bases, the J end by 6 bases, with 15 bases between. The CDR3 contains 14 residues. Per germline, CDR1 SGDLS and CDR2 YYNGEE. This CDR3 is CASSPRRGSDTQYF. As DNA, the CDR3 is TGTGCCAGCAGCCCCCGCCGAGGGTCGGATACGCAGTATTTT.

This chain links TRBV4-3 with TRBJ2-7; D is ambiguous. CDR1 and CDR2 from the germline V gene are LGHNA and YSLEER. The CDR3 has 15 amino acids. The germline V and J ends were trimmed by 4 bases and 2 bases, with 15 bases remaining between them. The CDR3 sequence: CASSLMYGYTYEQYF. DNA of the CDR3: TGCGCCAGCAGCCTAATGTACGGGTATACCTACGAGCAGTACTTC.

The chain links TRBV7-9 to TRBJ2-3; D gene uncertain. V was cut by 7 bases and J by 8 bases, with 22 bases left in between. From germline, CDR1 is SEHNR and CDR2 FQNEAQ (reference sequence). CDR3 length: 15 amino acids. CDR3 sequence reads: CASTSAVLPLGTQYF. CDR3 DNA: TGTGCCAGCACTTCTGCGGTTTTACCCCTGGGTACGCAGTATTTT.

V and J are TRBV28 and TRBJ2-7; 12 bases are shared with TRBD2. Germline V lookup: CDR1 MDHEN, CDR2 SYDVKM. Trimming at V came to 6 bases and at J to 4 bases, leaving 4 bases not matched to a gene. The CDR3 has 14 residues. In nucleotides, the CDR3 is TGTGCCAGCAGGTATGGGACTAGCGGGTACGAGCAGTACTTC. Translating it yields CASRYGTSGYEQYF.

This clone was counted between two and nine times. The chain couples TRBV4-3 to TRBJ2-7, with TRBD2 identical over 9 bases. The CDR3 contains 14 residues. V shed 5 bases and J 6 bases; nucleotides not matched to a gene: 8. From germline, CDR1 is LGHNA and CDR2 YSLEER. Here the CDR3 reads CASSFTGTSPEQYF. CDR3 in DNA: TGCGCCAGCAGCTTTACCGGGACTAGCCCCGAGCAGTACTTC.

This chain's CDR3 is CASSAQGGSGANVLTF. As DNA, the CDR3 is TGTGCCAGTAGTGCCCAGGGTGGGTCTGGGGCCAACGTCCTGACTTTC. This sequence joins TRBV19 and TRBJ2-6, with TRBD1 as a possible D gene (5 bases). CDR3 length: 16 residues. V dropped 5 bases and J dropped 1 base, with 12 bases sitting between them. Germline values: CDR1 LNHDA, CDR2 SQIVND (reference sequence).

This clone has more than one count but fewer than ten. The chain joins TRBV15 to TRBJ2-1; 12 positions match TRBD2. The CDR3 extends over 16 amino acids. Germline CDR1 and CDR2: LNHNV and YYDKDF (reference sequence). The V segment lost 3 bases and the J segment 5 bases; nucleotides outside the gene matches: 5. The CDR3 loop reads CATSSRLAGVNNEQFF. In nucleotides, the CDR3 is TGTGCCACCAGCAGCCGACTAGCGGGAGTAAACAATGAGCAGTTCTTC. The full variable domain, rest sourced from reference TRBV15 and TRBJ2-1, is DAMVIQNPRYQVTQFGKPVTLSCSQTLNHNVMYWYQQKSSQAPKLLFHYYDKDFNNEADTPDNFQSRRPNTSFCFLDIRSPGLGDTAMYLCATSSRLAGVNNEQFFGPGTRLTVL.

The chain's CDR3 is CASSSGRNNEQFF. The CDR3 coding sequence is TGCGCCAGCAGCTCTGGCAGGAACAATGAGCAGTTCTTC. The gene calls are TRBV5-1 and TRBJ2-1, with D unresolved. This CDR3 has 13 amino acids. Germline V gene sequence: CDR1 SGHRS, CDR2 YFSETQ. Trimming removed 3 bases at V and 5 bases at J, with 9 bases between.

This clone was counted only a few times. The V call is TRBV15, the J call TRBJ2-2; 7 bases agree with TRBD1. Germline V gene sequence: CDR1 LNHNV, CDR2 YYDKDF (reference sequence). This CDR3 is built from 14 residues. V lost 8 bases to trimming and J lost 6 bases; unmatched junction nucleotides: 9. For the CDR3, the DNA is TGTGCCACCGGGCAGGGGGTTCTTTCCGGGGAGCTGTTTTTT. It encodes CATGQGVLSGELFF. Full variable domain (remainder filled in from reference TRBV15 and TRBJ2-2): DAMVIQNPRYQVTQFGKPVTLSCSQTLNHNVMYWYQQKSSQAPKLLFHYYDKDFNNEADTPDNFQSRRPNTSFCFLDIRSPGLGDTAMYLCATGQGVLSGELFFGEGSRLTVL.

J is TRBJ1-2 and V is TRBV7-8, with TRBD1 identical over 7 bases. The V gene's germline CDR1 is SGHVS and CDR2 FQNEAQ. The CDR3 has 17 residues. The V gene end was trimmed by 8 bases and the J gene end by 4 bases; junction bases not matched to a gene: 19. The CDR3 DNA reads TGTGCCAGCGCGTCCACAGCCGATTACAGGGGCATCTATGGCTACACCTTC. It yields the protein CASASTADYRGIYGYTF.

This clone was counted between two and nine times. This chain uses TRBV7-9 with TRBJ1-2; 9 nucleotides agree with TRBD1. This CDR3 is built from 14 residues. Germline trimming cut 5 bases from V and 6 bases from J; bases unmatched to any gene: 7. The germline CDR1 and CDR2 sequences are SEHNR and FQNEAQ (reference sequence). CDR3 amino acids: CASSTQDRGDGYTF. CDR3 sequence (DNA): TGTGCCAGCAGCACCCAGGACAGGGGTGATGGCTACACCTTC.

This clone showed up just a few times. The chain carries TRBV7-9 and TRBJ2-3, with 8 bases matching TRBD2. Germline CDR1 is SEHNR and CDR2 is FQNEAQ (reference sequence). The CDR3 runs to 14 residues. Trimming cost V 4 bases and J 4 bases; bases outside gene matches: 4. CDR3 nucleotide sequence: TGTGCCAGCAGCTCCGGGGGGGGACCAGATACGCAGTATTTT. Translated: CASSSGGGPDTQYF.

In DNA form, the CDR3 reads TGTGCCAGCAGTGCGCGAGGTTATGGCTACACCTTC. It codes for CASSARGYGYTF. The chain is built from TRBV2 and TRBJ1-2; D is undetermined. Per germline, CDR1 SNHLY and CDR2 FYNNEI. V lost 4 bases and J 5 bases, leaving 8 bases between the germline ends. This CDR3 spans 12 amino acids.

This clone has more than one count but fewer than ten. This rearrangement joins TRBV7-2 to TRBJ2-1, with 14 bases aligning to TRBD2. The CDR3 runs to 15 residues. Trimming at V came to 3 bases and at J to 8 bases, leaving 3 bases not matched to a gene. Germline CDR1 reads SGHTA; CDR2 reads FQGNSA. The CDR3 DNA reads as TGTGCCAGCAGCTTCTGGGGACTAGCGGGGGATGAGCAGTTCTTC. Residues: CASSFWGLAGDEQFF.

A few counts support this clone. The chain couples TRBV28 to TRBJ2-1, with TRBD2 matching 7 bases. The CDR3 has 14 residues. Unmatched junction bases numbered 5, after V lost 3 bases and J lost 6 bases. Germline CDR1 and CDR2: MDHEN and SYDVKM. In DNA form, the CDR3 reads TGTGCCAGCAGTTTGGGCGGGAGTAGCAATGAGCAGTTCTTC. This encodes CASSLGGSSNEQFF.